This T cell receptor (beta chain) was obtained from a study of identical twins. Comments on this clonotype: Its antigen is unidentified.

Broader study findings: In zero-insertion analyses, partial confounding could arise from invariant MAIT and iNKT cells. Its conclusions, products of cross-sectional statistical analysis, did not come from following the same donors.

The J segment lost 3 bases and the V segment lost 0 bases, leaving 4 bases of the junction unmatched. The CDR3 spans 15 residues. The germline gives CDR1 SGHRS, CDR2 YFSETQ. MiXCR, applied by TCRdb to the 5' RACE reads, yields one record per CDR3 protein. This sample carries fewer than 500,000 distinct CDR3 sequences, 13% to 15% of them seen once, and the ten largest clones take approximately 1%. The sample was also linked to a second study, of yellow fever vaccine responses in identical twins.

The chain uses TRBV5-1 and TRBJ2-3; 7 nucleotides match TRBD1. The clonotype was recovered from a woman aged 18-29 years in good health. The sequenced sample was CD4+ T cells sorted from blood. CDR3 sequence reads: CASSLEGARTDTQYF. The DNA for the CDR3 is TGCGCCAGCAGCTTGGAGGGGGCCAGAACAGATACGCAGTATTTT.